The 25 T cell receptor beta chains below were found in one sample sequenced in a study of tumor-infiltrating lymphocytes in oesophageal squamous cell carcinoma. TCRdb ran MiXCR on the PCR reads and lists one entry per CDR3 protein. The table has about 14,000 distinct CDR3 sequences, roughly 44% seen once; the top ten hold 40% to 50%. Sequences were obtained from blood. The receptors shown here come from a male donor with esophageal squamous cell carcinoma.

The chain is built from TRBV6-2 or TRBV6-3 and TRBJ2-7, with 7 bases aligning to TRBD1. The closer fit of TRBJ2-1 to the DNA end suggests the J call may be wrong. CDR1 MNHEY and CDR2 SVGEGT come from the germline V gene. This CDR3 is built from 12 residues. The CDR3 sequence: CASTTGHNEQFF. The CDR3 DNA is TGTGCCAGCACGACAGGGCACAATGAGCAGTTCTTC.

This clonotype was observed many times. The chain has TRBV14 and TRBJ1-1; no clear D gene. The germline V gene has CDR1 SGHDN and CDR2 FVKESK. The CDR3 consists of 13 residues. V lost 4 bases and J lost 0, with 6 bases in between. The CDR3 protein is CASSLSLNTEAFF. The CDR3 DNA is TGTGCCAGCAGCCTGAGCCTGAACACTGAAGCTTTCTTT.

This clonotype is judged hyperexpanded (1% or more). This chain joins TRBV7-3 and TRBJ2-3; 7 nucleotides line up with TRBD1. V shed 4 bases and J 0 bases; nucleotides not matched to a gene: 4. This CDR3 has 15 amino acids. Germline V gives CDR1 SGHTA, CDR2 FQGTGA. The CDR3 loop reads CASSYDRESTDTQYF. CDR3 nucleotides: TGTGCCAGCAGCTACGACAGGGAGAGCACAGATACGCAGTATTTT. The complete variable domain, with remaining parts taken from reference TRBV7-3 and TRBJ2-3, reads GAGVSQTPSNKVTEKGKYVELRCDPISGHTALYWYRQSLGQGPEFLIYFQGTGAADDSGLPNDRFFAVRPEGSVSTLKIQRTERGDSAVYLCASSYDRESTDTQYFGPGTRLTVL.

The gene calls are TRBV7-2 and TRBJ2-7; D tentatively reads TRBD1 or TRBD2 (6 bases each). Gene TRBJ2-1 matches the end of the DNA better, so the J call may be wrong. CDR1 and CDR2 (germline): SGHTA, FQGNSA. The CDR3 spans 18 residues. CDR3 in DNA: TGTGCCAGCAGCTTATATATTGTCGGGGGCGTAAGCTACAATGAGCAGTTCTTC. Translating gives CASSLYIVGGVSYNEQFF.

The chain's CDR3 is CASSSRPTGADTQYF. As DNA, the CDR3 is TGTGCCAGCAGTTCCCGACCGACTGGCGCAGATACGCAGTATTTT. The chain recombines TRBV27 with TRBJ2-3, with D unclear. Germline CDR1 is MNHEY and CDR2 is SMNVEV (reference sequence). This CDR3 is 15 amino acids long. Trimming stripped 4 bases from V and 4 bases from J, with 15 bases between.

V usage is TRBV7-3 and J usage is TRBJ2-1; possibly TRBD2 for D (5 bases). Germline loops: CDR1 SGHTA, CDR2 FQGTGA. The CDR3 loop spans 15 amino acids. V was pared by 2 bases and J by 0 bases, with 8 bases between. The CDR3 here is CASSLERTSYNEQFF. The CDR3 DNA reads as TGTGCCAGCAGCTTAGAGCGGACCTCCTACAATGAGCAGTTCTTC.

This clonotype is deemed medium-sized. The rearrangement links TRBV6-1 to TRBJ2-5, with D hard to call. From germline, CDR1 is MNHNS and CDR2 SASEGT. The CDR3 runs 13 residues. Deletions cut 5 bases from V and 7 bases from J, with 14 bases between. CDR3 sequence (DNA): TGTGCCAGCAGTCAATGGCCCCTGGGGACCCAGTACTTC. It encodes CASSQWPLGTQYF.

This clonotype was seen repeatedly, ten times or more. V usage is TRBV10-3 and J usage is TRBJ2-5; TRBD1 aligns across 11 bases. The ends lost 8 bases at V and 5 bases at J; junction bases unmatched: 4. Germline V gene data show CDR1 as ENHRY and CDR2 as SYGVKD. The CDR3 spans 13 residues. CDR3 bases: TGTGCCATCGGGACAGGGGGTTTGGAGACCCAGTACTTC. Translation: CAIGTGGLETQYF.

In this sample, this clonotype turned up many times. This may be a read error, as it is one base from a much larger clone. V gene TRBV12-5 combines with J gene TRBJ2-1, with 9 bases matching TRBD1. The CDR3 totals 14 residues. Germline CDR1 LGHNT, CDR2 FRNRAP. The V and J ends lost 4 bases and 10 bases, in that order; junction bases with no gene match: 8. The CDR3 loop is CASGSDRGNFEQFF. CDR3 bases: TGTGCTAGTGGTTCCGACAGGGGGAACTTCGAGCAGTTCTTC.

The rearrangement uses TRBV28 and TRBJ2-3; tentatively, D is TRBD1 (6 bases). The J call may be incorrect, as the DNA end agrees better with TRBJ2-7. CDR3 length equals 14 residues. CDR1 is MDHEN and CDR2 is SYDVKM in the germline V gene. The CDR3 spells CASKRQVTSYEQYF. CDR3 DNA sequence: TGTGCCAGCAAACGACAGGTAACCTCCTACGAGCAGTACTTC.

CDR3 amino acids: CASSSSGTTNEQFF. DNA of the CDR3: TGTGCCAGCAGCTCATCCGGGACTACCAATGAGCAGTTCTTC. V usage is TRBV7-3 and J usage is TRBJ2-1, with TRBD2 matching over 7 bases. The CDR3 contains 14 residues. Germline assignment: CDR1 SGHTA and CDR2 FQGTGA. Trimming cost V 4 bases and J 6 bases; bases outside gene matches: 6.

This clonotype was detected many times. The chain is built from TRBV5-1 and TRBJ2-1, with D unresolved. Germline V CDR1 and CDR2: SGHRS, YFSETQ. V was cut by 0 bases and J by 0 bases, with 7 bases left in between. The CDR3 sequence is 15 residues long. For the CDR3, the DNA is TGCGCCAGCAGCTTGGCTCGGAGCTCCTACAATGAGCAGTTCTTC. Translation: CASSLARSSYNEQFF. Complete variable domain (other parts from reference TRBV5-1 and TRBJ2-1): KAGVTQTPRYLIKTRGQQVTLSCSPISGHRSVSWYQQTPGQGLQFLFEYFSETQRNKGNFPGRFSGRQFSNSRSEMNVSTLELGDSALYLCASSLARSSYNEQFFGPGTRLTVL.

Comment on this clonotype: One end of the junction does not line up with germline, which may come from a read error. The rearrangement uses TRBV7-9 and TRBJ2-5; no firm D call. TRBJ2-3 matches the DNA end more closely, so the J call is doubtful. The CDR3 covers 13 residues. Germline V gene data show CDR1 as SEHNR and CDR2 as FQNEAQ (reference sequence). DNA of the CDR3: TGTGCTAGCAGCTATCATAGCTCAGATACGCAGTATTTT. Amino acids: CASSYHSSDTQYF.

The J gene is TRBJ2-5, the V gene TRBV7-6; 8 bases are shared with TRBD1. The CDR3 spans 15 residues. The germline V gene encodes CDR1 SGHVS and CDR2 FNYEAQ. J gave up 5 bases and V 1 base, and 6 bases lay outside the gene matches. CDR3 DNA sequence: TGTGCCAGCAGCTTAGTCGGCAGGGGGCTCGAGACCCAGTACTTC. Translation gives CASSLVGRGLETQYF.

The chain uses TRBV27 and TRBJ2-3; D gene unclear. From germline, CDR1 is MNHEY and CDR2 SMNVEV (reference sequence). The CDR3 spans 10 residues. V dropped 8 bases and J dropped 3 bases, with 3 bases sitting between them. This CDR3 is CASGTDTQYF. CDR3 nucleotide sequence: TGTGCCAGCGGAACAGATACGCAGTATTTT.

This rearrangement joins TRBV7-2 to TRBJ2-1, with D perhaps TRBD1 or TRBD2 (7 bases each). Judging by the DNA end, TRBJ2-7 fits better; the J call may be wrong. The V gene's germline CDR1 is SGHTA and CDR2 FQGNSA. The CDR3 spans 16 residues. Here the CDR3 reads CASSWRGGTEYYEQYF. The DNA of the CDR3 is TGTGCCAGCAGCTGGAGGGGAGGGACAGAATACTACGAGCAGTACTTC.

Worth noting for this clonotype: Sequence at one end of the junction differs from germline and may be a read error. V usage is TRBV5-1 and J usage is TRBJ2-5; D gene ambiguous. This CDR3 is 15 amino acids long. The V gene's germline CDR1 is SGHRS and CDR2 YFSETQ. DNA for the CDR3: TGCGCCAGCAGCTTGGAGAGCTCCTCGAATTCACCCCTCCACTTC. It translates to CASSLESSSNSPLHF.

This chain links TRBV10-3 with TRBJ2-2, with 10 positions matching TRBD2. This CDR3 comprises 14 residues. J gave up 7 bases and V 9 bases, and 8 bases lay outside the gene matches. From germline, CDR1 is ENHRY and CDR2 SYGVKD. CDR3 in amino acids: CAMTSGRESGELFF. The CDR3 region has the DNA TGTGCCATGACCAGCGGGAGGGAAAGCGGGGAGCTGTTTTTT.

This clonotype was observed many times. V usage is TRBV7-3 and J usage is TRBJ2-1, with D unclear. Per the germline V gene, CDR1 is SGHTA and CDR2 is FQGTGA. V was clipped by 0 bases and J by 7 bases, with 7 bases between them. The CDR3 contains 13 residues. CDR3 sequence (DNA): TGTGCCAGCAGCTTAACTGCCGGTAATGAGCAGTTCTTC. Encoded protein: CASSLTAGNEQFF.

There are many counts of this clonotype. The rearrangement links TRBV11-2 to TRBJ2-7; no clear D gene. The V and J ends lost 3 bases and 7 bases respectively, with 19 bases between them. This CDR3 has 15 residues. Germline CDR1 reads SGHAT; CDR2 reads FQNNGV. The CDR3 loop reads CASSFLVRFYNEQYF. In nucleotides, the CDR3 is TGTGCCAGCAGCTTTCTCGTCCGCTTTTACAATGAGCAGTACTTC.

The rearrangement uses TRBV4-2 and TRBJ2-1; the D gene could be TRBD1 or TRBD2 (6 bases each). The closer fit of TRBJ2-7 to the DNA end suggests the J call may be wrong. Germline CDR1 LGHNA, CDR2 YNFKEQ. The CDR3 has 16 residues. The CDR3 here is CASSPEGGRVRSEQYF. CDR3 nucleotides: TGTGCCAGCAGCCCCGAGGGGGGCAGGGTTAGATCCGAGCAGTACTTC.

This clonotype was picked up a small number of times. The chain links TRBV6-2 or TRBV6-3 to TRBJ2-4; tentatively, D is TRBD1 or TRBD2 (5 bases each). The J call is in doubt because the DNA end fits TRBJ2-7 better. This CDR3 is built from 16 residues. Germline V gene data show CDR1 as MNHEY and CDR2 as SVGEGT. The CDR3 DNA is TGTGCCAGCAGTTACTCTAAGGGACGGAGATCGGACGAGCAGTACTTC. It encodes CASSYSKGRRSDEQYF.

This clonotype is a singleton in its sample. The chain uses TRBV7-8 and TRBJ2-3; D is undetermined. The CDR3 has 11 residues. Trimming took off 5 bases at V and 4 bases at J, with 4 bases between the two ends. Germline CDR1 reads SGHVS; CDR2 reads FQNEAQ. CDR3 loop: CASSASDTQYF. Written as DNA, the CDR3 is TGTGCCAGCAGCGCCTCAGATACGCAGTATTTT.

Details on this clonotype: A read error is likely, as this CDR3 ends without the conserved phenylalanine or tryptophan. The DNA is left out, because the CDR3 cannot be placed on it with certainty; the CDR3 is given as TCRdb lists it. This chain links TRBV7-6 with TRBJ2-7. The V gene's germline CDR1 is SGHVS and CDR2 FNYEAQ. The CDR3 numbers 14 amino acids, ends counted. CDR3 sequence: CASSSPHETQYFGS.

The chain couples TRBV11-2 to TRBJ2-4; D unclear. The J call may be incorrect, as the DNA end agrees better with TRBJ2-1. CDR1 is SGHAT and CDR2 is FQNNGV in the germline V gene. The CDR3 runs 14 residues. CDR3 region: CASSRVQRVNEQFF. CDR3 sequence (DNA): TGTGCCAGCAGCCGAGTTCAACGGGTTAATGAGCAGTTCTTC.